The 9 T cell receptor beta chains in this list originate from one sample, sequenced in a study of T cell changes during pregnancy in multiple sclerosis. Profiled with immunoSEQ multiplex PCR; TCRdb holds only in-frame clones, not every one. The repertoire holds some 55,000 clones, with more than 75% as singletons. Material for sequencing was peripheral blood from another person, used as feeder cells. The receptors originated from a human donor whose cells served as feeder cells for cultures in a pregnancy study.

The V gene is TRBV5-4, the J gene TRBJ2-1, with D perhaps TRBD1 (6 bases). Per germline, CDR1 SGHNT and CDR2 YYREEE (reference sequence). This CDR3 is 15 amino acids long. V was shortened by 4 bases and J by 1 base, with 12 bases between the two germline ends. CDR3 DNA: TGTGCCAGCAGCCCAAGGACAGTTTCCTACAATGAGCAGTTCTTC. It yields the protein CASSPRTVSYNEQFF. Based on the CDR3 plus reference TRBV5-4 and TRBJ2-1, the full variable domain is ETGVTQSPTHLIKTRGQQVTLRCSSQSGHNTVSWYQQALGQGPQFIFQYYREEENGRGNFPPRFSGLQFPNYSSELNVNALELDDSALYLCASSPRTVSYNEQFFGPGTRLTVL.

The rearrangement joins TRBV11-2 to TRBJ1-2; 8 positions match TRBD1. J was trimmed by 5 bases and V by 1 base; bases with no gene match: 0. The length of the CDR3 is 13 residues. CDR1 is SGHAT, CDR2 FQNNGV, per germline. CDR3 loop: CASSLGTGYGYTF. DNA for the CDR3: TGTGCCAGCAGCTTAGGGACAGGGTATGGCTACACCTTC. The variable domain in full, completed from reference TRBV11-2 and TRBJ1-2, reads EAGVAQSPRYKIIEKRQSVAFWCNPISGHATLYWYQQILGQGPKLLIQFQNNGVVDDSQLPKDRFSAERLKGVDSTLKIQPAKLEDSAVYLCASSLGTGYGYTFGSGTRLTVV.

The chain is built from TRBV18 and TRBJ1-5; 8 positions agree with TRBD1. Trimming removed 6 bases from V and 7 bases from J; junction bases left unmatched: 14. The CDR3 extends over 16 amino acids. Germline V gene sequence: CDR1 KGHSH, CDR2 LQKENI. The CDR3 reads CASSDTPGGRGQPQHF. The CDR3 region has the DNA TGTGCCAGCTCCGATACCCCAGGGGGCCGAGGGCAGCCCCAGCATTTT.

The J gene is TRBJ1-6, the V gene TRBV5-4; D remains ambiguous. The ends were cut back, 1 base at V and 11 bases at J, with 19 bases in the middle. This CDR3 is 16 amino acids long. The germline V gene has CDR1 SGHNT and CDR2 YYREEE (reference sequence). The CDR3 loop is CASSLSQDWTFAPLHF. CDR3 bases: TGTGCCAGCAGCTTGAGCCAGGACTGGACCTTTGCACCCCTCCACTTT.

The chain couples TRBV28 to TRBJ2-7; no clear D. The germline V gene has CDR1 MDHEN and CDR2 SYDVKM. This CDR3 comprises 18 residues. Trimming removed 4 bases from V and 3 bases from J, with 25 bases in between. CDR3 protein: CASSSTVRVSPPRYEQYF. DNA for the CDR3: TGTGCCAGCAGTTCAACCGTTCGGGTATCCCCTCCCCGCTACGAGCAGTACTTC.

V gene TRBV7-6 combines with J gene TRBJ2-5; 7 bases align to TRBD1. The germline gives CDR1 SGHVS, CDR2 FNYEAQ. V lost 5 bases and J lost 9; bases outside the gene matches: 15. The CDR3 runs 15 residues. In DNA, the CDR3 is TGTGCCAGCAGCCCACGACCGACAGGCCAGGGGGCCCAGTACTTC. Its translation: CASSPRPTGQGAQYF.

The V call is TRBV7-3, the J call TRBJ1-2; D gene uncertain. Germline CDR1 is SGHTA and CDR2 is FQGTGA. The CDR3 has 14 residues. V was trimmed by 1 base and J by 7 bases, leaving 13 bases between them. The CDR3 loop reads CASSLIPGDGGYTF. As DNA, the CDR3 is TGTGCCAGCAGCTTAATACCCGGGGATGGTGGCTACACCTTC.

The chain recombines TRBV4-2 with TRBJ1-5, with TRBD1 as a possible D gene (5 bases). Trimming removed 0 bases at V and 5 bases at J, with 11 bases between. Germline CDR1 LGHNA, CDR2 YNFKEQ. CDR3 length: 15 amino acids. The CDR3 reads CASSQDPRDDQPQHF. Written as DNA, the CDR3 is TGTGCCAGCAGCCAAGACCCCAGGGATGATCAGCCCCAGCATTTT.

On this clone itself: The sample carries other DNA sequences with the same CDR3. The chain employs TRBV18 and TRBJ1-1; D is possibly TRBD1 (5 bases). Trimming removed 3 bases from V and 2 bases from J, with 7 bases in between. CDR1 is KGHSH and CDR2 is LQKENI in the germline V gene. CDR3 length equals 13 residues. The CDR3 sequence: CASSPGENTEAFF. CDR3 in DNA: TGTGCCAGCTCACCGGGGGAAAACACTGAAGCTTTCTTT.